This T cell receptor (beta chain) was identified during a study of cytomegalovirus exposure and HLA in healthy donors (dated by TCRdb to 2015 to 2018). Describing the broader study: An earlier analysis of roughly 630 of the donors reported 250 to 300 Gb of sequence data and around 110 million unique TCR beta sequences from roughly 200 million T cells. An early release that covered 500 to 800 HLA-typed donors contained about 300 gigabases of sequencing data and 65 million to 100 million unique TCR sequences. Among the roughly 380 genotyped donors, approximately 76% belonged to the genetic ancestry cluster associated with self-reported Caucasian donors. The study aimed to test whether signatures of past pathogen exposure could be identified by cataloging public T cell receptors. The study profiled the T cell repertoires of 550 to 700 subjects by immunosequencing and related them to cytomegalovirus serostatus. Along with the approximately 700-subject first cohort, a separate validation cohort of approximately 110 different subjects was used. High-throughput TCR immunosequencing, statistical association of individual TCRs with disease status, and machine learning were combined to predict cytomegalovirus infection status. A later analysis re-examined previously published TCR beta repertoires from 500 to 700 donors and added high-resolution HLA genotyping to investigate patterns of TCR occurrence. Rather than using new phenotypic data, the later analysis identified candidate immune exposures from TCR beta sequences and from how often those sequences occurred across donors. An earlier analysis of 587 of the donors used high-throughput TCR beta sequencing to judge whether each TCR beta V gene segment behaved as functional or pseudogenic. Donor age, sex, ethnicity and CMV serostatus were compiled alongside the repertoire data. A later genetic analysis used genome-wide SNP genotypes for about three fifths of the 666 donors, treating that subset as a discovery cohort. Every repertoire in the discovery cohort had been generated on one and the same sequencing platform. HLA typing covered class I and class II loci at four-digit resolution. The number of typed donors differed by locus: about 620-630 for A, B, C, DRB1 and DQB1; 500 to 550 for DQA1; 606 for DPA1; and about 470 for DPB1. Several DR-DQ haplotypes were treated as single units for association and clustering because of strong linkage in the cohort. Across under 500 genotyped donors of the cohort, an average of approximately 220,000 unique TCR beta nucleotide sequences per donor were sequenced, and 15% to 20% of those sequences were non-productive. What the research found in general, with its limitations: A later analysis associated 16,951 TCR beta sequences with specific HLA alleles at a false discovery rate of 0.05. A later analysis found that most CMV-associated TCR beta chains appeared HLA-restricted, with HLA associations seemingly driven largely by CMV exposure. Over 15 rarely observed V segments, including chromosome 9 orphons, were excluded from the earlier analysis of about 600 of the donors because counts were too low. Across donors, most TCR sequences were observed very rarely, whereas some public TCRs were present in many individuals. Linkage disequilibrium might explain the correlated functional status among segregating V segments, but an unknown experimental factor could not be excluded. Immune exposure information for the cohort was limited to CMV serostatus. Several of the top co-occurrence clusters appeared to be linked to parvovirus B19, influenza, CMV and Epstein-Barr virus, according to a later analysis. Broadly in line with IMGT annotations, most TCR beta V segments showed up in productive rearrangements about 90% or about 30% of the time in an earlier analysis of approximately 640 of the donors. In a later analysis, the rate of TCR association differed among HLA loci, with DRB1 alleles having the most associated TCRs and HLA-C alleles having the fewest. Assigning TCR associations to individual alleles was difficult when HLA alleles, especially DR and DQ, strongly co-occurred. According to the authors, the approach could potentially be generalized to other disease states and immunological phenotypes. A cluster of highly shared sequence variants was judged likely to be a technical artifact of the sequencing pipeline. The study gave a list of under 200 TCR beta chains associated with cytomegalovirus. The cohort was sequenced for TCR beta chains only, and without alpha or paired-chain data the features that could be detected were limited. Three of the identified cytomegalovirus-associated TCR beta chains were confirmed in vitro to be specific for cytomegalovirus antigens. Because HLA typing was missing for some donors at each locus, association tests included only the typed subset. A further reported finding was that TCR beta sequences accurately predicted the HLA-A and HLA-B alleles for most subjects in the first cohort. Compared with equally common non-associated chains, HLA-associated TCR beta chains in a later analysis were more clonally expanded and had lower generation probabilities. A later genetic analysis reported fewer N-insertions in productive TCRs among donors in an Asian-associated ancestry cluster than the roughly 700-donor mean. Sequencing depth was assumed to be roughly uniform across donors in the presence/absence analyses, though that assumption may not hold. Some IMGT-functional V segments, including TRBV6-2 and TRBV6-3, could not be distinguished by the 87-base-pair reads and were therefore excluded. V-gene and J-gene trimming of TCR beta chains was associated with a missense DCLRE1C variant in a later genetic analysis, and the association was replicated in an independent cohort. The classifier was reported to diagnose cytomegalovirus status with high specificity and sensitivity in both the original and validation cohorts.

On this clone: The antigen it recognizes is unknown. One base away there is no much larger clone; base qualities are not given.

Between the V and J ends, shortened by 1 base and 1 base respectively, the junction contains 10 bases. The CDR1 and CDR2 encoded by the germline V gene (reference sequence) are LNHDA and SQIVND. The CDR3 starts with the cysteine, ends with the phenylalanine, and has 16 residues. Only the CDR3 region is kept as DNA, spanning 48 bases read in frame from base 1. The cohort was made up of about 670 healthy bone marrow donors. Cohort members were all nominally healthy when sampled, although unrecorded immune exposures were likely present. The donor tested CMV seronegative, placing the donor among the roughly 340 seronegative members of the cohort. Every donor gave a peripheral blood sample, and the peripheral blood mononuclear cells from that sample were used for TCR beta sequencing. Genomic DNA extraction from the blood cell samples was performed with the Qiagen DNeasy Blood Extraction Kit. The library was built by means of the immunoSEQ multiplex PCR assay. For the multiplex PCR, a mixture combining 60 forward primers for TCR Vbeta segments and 13 reverse primers for TCR Jbeta segments was used. Amplification of the CDR3 region of rearranged TCR beta genes was performed with a multiplex PCR assay on genomic DNA. On the Illumina HiSeq System, the amplified TCR beta libraries were sequenced as 87-base-pair reads. In the original analysis: Across the roughly 640 repertoires, a later analysis counted approximately 83 million unique TCR beta chains, 8.5 million to 12 million of which were shared by at least two donors. Raw reads were error-corrected and collapsed into unique sequences with a nearest-neighbor algorithm that merged closely related sequences to remove PCR and sequencing errors. To assign V, D and J gene segments, CDR3 sequences were aligned to IMGT reference sequences. For a sequence to be retained, a match of at least six nucleotides to both a V gene segment and a J gene segment was required. Rearrangements were classified as productive when the CDR3 lacked stop codons and remained in frame with V and J, and all other rearrangements were classified as non-productive. CDR3 was defined by IMGT convention, running from the second conserved V-encoded cysteine to the conserved J-encoded phenylalanine. Sequences without an unambiguous match to a single V gene segment were excluded from the earlier analysis of 450 to 650 of the donors. In an earlier analysis of several hundred of the donors, V segments were called functional above 56.7% productive rearrangements and were called segregating when the between-donor standard deviation exceeded 5%. A statistical classification framework was built for diagnosing cytomegalovirus status from the catalog of TCR beta chain sequences. In a later analysis, TCR nucleotide sequences were compared against IMGT/GENE-DB human TR gene sequences so that V and J genes could be assigned. The TCRdist pipeline was used in a later analysis to assign CDR3 sequences and most-parsimonious VDJ recombination scenarios. In a later analysis, each TCR beta chain was defined by its CDR3 amino acid sequence together with its V-gene family, and reads lacking a unique V-gene family were excluded. To address suspected cross-contamination and a sequencing artifact, a later analysis removed 592 highly shared, low-generation-probability nucleotide sequences. For each public chain, a later analysis derived a clonal expansion index from normalized ranks of inferred template counts within each repertoire. In a later analysis, generation probabilities were computed with a VDJ recombination model fitted to out-of-frame rearrangements, and the resulting probabilities were checked against IGoR. In a later analysis, TCR-TCR, TCR-HLA and TCR-CMV co-occurrence was scored with hypergeometric tests, and a repertoire-size bias correction was applied to TCR pairs. False discovery rates were estimated in a later analysis by permuting HLA or CMV assignments 20 times. In a later analysis, co-occurring TCRs were grouped with DBSCAN, and TCRdist sequence similarity was added when clustering was performed within HLA-allele-positive subsets. Repertoires with fewer than 30,000 or more than 120,000 public chains were left out of co-occurrence clustering, as were about five repertoires with anomalous nucleotide sharing. TCRdb retrieved this table from immuneACCESS and kept in-frame rearrangements only. Not all clones are present; in checked studies, unresolved V genes account for under half, and no reason is known for the remainder. That table furnishes V, J and clone size, whereas the DNA furnished D and trimming. The sample table contains 150,000 to 200,000 clones; only one count was recorded for 87% of them. Under 0.95% of the sample goes to the ten largest clones.

What was sequenced was PBMCs. Rearrangement joined TRBV19 to TRBJ2-2; the D gene remains uncertain. The TCR comes from a woman in her 30s in good health and CMV-seronegative. The DNA is TGTGCCAGTAGTATAGTGCCGCAGGTGAACACCGGGGAGCTGTTTTTT. Translated, it reads CASSIVPQVNTGELFF.